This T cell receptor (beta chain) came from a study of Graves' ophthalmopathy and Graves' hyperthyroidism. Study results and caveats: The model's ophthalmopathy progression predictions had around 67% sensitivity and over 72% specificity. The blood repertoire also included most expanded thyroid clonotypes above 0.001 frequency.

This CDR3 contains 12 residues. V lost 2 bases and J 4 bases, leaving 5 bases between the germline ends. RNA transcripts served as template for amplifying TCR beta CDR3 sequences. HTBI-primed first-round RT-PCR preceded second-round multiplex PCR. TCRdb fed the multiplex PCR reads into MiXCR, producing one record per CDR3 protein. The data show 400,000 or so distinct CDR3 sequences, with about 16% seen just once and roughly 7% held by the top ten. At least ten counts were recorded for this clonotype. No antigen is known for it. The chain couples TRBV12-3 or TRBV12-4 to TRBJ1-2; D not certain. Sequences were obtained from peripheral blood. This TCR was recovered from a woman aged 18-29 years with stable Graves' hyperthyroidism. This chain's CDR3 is CASSLSIYGYTF. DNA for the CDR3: TGTGCCAGCAGTTTATCGATCTATGGCTACACCTTC.